Included here is one TCR beta chain sequence, with context. The antigen remains unidentified. This entry comes from a study of cytotoxic CD8 clonotypes in ibrutinib-treated CLL. Study-level information: Response sampling occurred after a median 12 months of treatment (range 6 to 36).

V was cut by 4 bases and J by 13 bases, with 9 bases left in between. This CDR3 is 10 amino acids long. Germline V lookup: CDR1 SGHKS, CDR2 YYEKEE (reference sequence). Roughly 2 micrograms of genomic DNA from cryopreserved PBMCs went into TCR beta libraries. Sequencing was designed to attain a depth spanning 1 in 200,000 to 1 in 1 million T cells. The method was immunoSEQ multiplex PCR; TCRdb's version includes in-frame clones alone and lacks a portion of them. In the table there are about 18,000 clones, around 81% of which are singletons. Notes on the study in general: For progressing versus sustained-remission patients, sampling times were not the same.

The receptor's source is a human donor with chronic lymphocytic leukemia. The sample here was PBMCs, taken before ibrutinib treatment. The V call is TRBV5-5, the J call TRBJ2-1; D assignment may be TRBD1 or TRBD2 (5 bases each). The CDR3 DNA sequence: TGTGCCAGCAGCCCCGGGACCCAGTTCTTC. Amino acids: CASSPGTQFF.